This T cell receptor (beta chain) was sequenced in a study of shared clonotypes between healthy human individuals. Study findings and constraints: Memory subsets had estimated richness that was generally smaller than that of naive subsets.

The data were produced by immunoSEQ multiplex PCR, yet TCRdb's version contains in-frame clones alone and is incomplete. This table holds about 2 million clones, roughly 94% found once. About this clone itself: Antigen: not known.

Looked up from germline, CDR1 is MRHNA and CDR2 is SNTAGT. Trimming removed 1 base from V and 1 base from J; junction bases left unmatched: 18. The CDR3 runs to 21 residues. CD45RO-negative, CCR7-selected cells formed the naive CD8 fraction, which excluded terminally differentiated effector memory CD45RA+ cells. The sequence came from a man younger than 35 in good health. The chain is built from TRBV6-4 and TRBJ1-3; 8 positions agree with TRBD1. Material: naive CD8+ T cells sorted from blood. This CDR3 reads CASSDCRRRDGTGDSGNTIYF. The CDR3, as DNA: TGTGCCAGCAGTGACTGTCGTCGTCGTGACGGGACAGGAGATTCTGGAAACACCATATATTTT.